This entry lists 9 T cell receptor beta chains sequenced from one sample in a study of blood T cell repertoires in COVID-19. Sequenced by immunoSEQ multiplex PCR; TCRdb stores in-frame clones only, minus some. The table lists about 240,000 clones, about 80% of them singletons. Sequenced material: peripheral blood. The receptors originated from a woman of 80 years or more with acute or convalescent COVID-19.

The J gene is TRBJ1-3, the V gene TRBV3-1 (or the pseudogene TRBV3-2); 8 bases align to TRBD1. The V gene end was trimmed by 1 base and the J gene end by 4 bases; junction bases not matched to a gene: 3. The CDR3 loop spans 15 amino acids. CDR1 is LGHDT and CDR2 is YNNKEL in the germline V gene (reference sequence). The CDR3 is CASSQVRTGGNTIYF. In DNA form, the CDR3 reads TGTGCCAGCAGCCAAGTAAGGACAGGGGGAAACACCATATATTTT.

The CDR3 loop is CASSQRQGAGTEAFF. Written as DNA, the CDR3 is TGTGCCAGCAGCCAAAGACAGGGTGCGGGGACTGAAGCTTTCTTT. The chain has TRBV7-2 and TRBJ1-1; 7 bases line up with TRBD1. J gave up 5 bases and V 5 bases, and 11 bases lay outside the gene matches. The CDR3 is made up of 15 amino acids. From germline, CDR1 is SGHTA and CDR2 FQGNSA.

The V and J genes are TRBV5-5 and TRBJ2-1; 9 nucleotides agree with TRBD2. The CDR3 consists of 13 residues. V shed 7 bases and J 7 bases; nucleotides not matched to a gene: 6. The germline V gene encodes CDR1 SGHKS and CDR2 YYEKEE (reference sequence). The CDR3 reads CASSQRGENEQFF. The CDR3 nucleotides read TGTGCCAGCTCCCAGCGGGGGGAGAATGAGCAGTTCTTC.

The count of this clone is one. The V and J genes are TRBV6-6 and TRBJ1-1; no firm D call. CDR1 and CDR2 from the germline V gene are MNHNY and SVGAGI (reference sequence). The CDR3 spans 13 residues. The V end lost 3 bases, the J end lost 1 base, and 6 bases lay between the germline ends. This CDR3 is CASSYAGNTEAFF. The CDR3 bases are TGTGCCAGCAGTTATGCGGGGAACACTGAAGCTTTCTTT.

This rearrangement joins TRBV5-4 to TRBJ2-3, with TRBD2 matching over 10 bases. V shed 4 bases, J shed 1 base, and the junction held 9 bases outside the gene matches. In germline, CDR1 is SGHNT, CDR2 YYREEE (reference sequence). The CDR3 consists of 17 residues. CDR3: CASSRVAGGVGTDTQYF. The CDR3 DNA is TGTGCCAGCAGCCGTGTAGCGGGGGGAGTAGGCACAGATACGCAGTATTTT.

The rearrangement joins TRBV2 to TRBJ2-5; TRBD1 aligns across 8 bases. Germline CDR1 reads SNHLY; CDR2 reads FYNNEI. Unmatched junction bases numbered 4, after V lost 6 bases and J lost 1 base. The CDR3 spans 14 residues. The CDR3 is CASRRGQVQETQYF. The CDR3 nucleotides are TGTGCCAGCAGGCGGGGACAGGTCCAAGAGACCCAGTACTTC.

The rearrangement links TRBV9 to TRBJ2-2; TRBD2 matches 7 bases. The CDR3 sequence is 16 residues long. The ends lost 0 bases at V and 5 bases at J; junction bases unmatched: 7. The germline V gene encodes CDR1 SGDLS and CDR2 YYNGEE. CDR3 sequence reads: CASSVGVTAGTGELFF. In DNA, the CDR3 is TGTGCCAGCAGCGTAGGAGTCACAGCGGGGACCGGGGAGCTGTTTTTT.

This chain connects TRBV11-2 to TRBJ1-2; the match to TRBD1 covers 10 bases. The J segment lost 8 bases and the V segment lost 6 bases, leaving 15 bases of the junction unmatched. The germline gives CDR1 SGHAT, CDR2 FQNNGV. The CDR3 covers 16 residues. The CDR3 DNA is TGTGCCAGCAGTTCTGACAGGGGGCAATGGGGTGAGGGCTACACCTTC. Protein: CASSSDRGQWGEGYTF.

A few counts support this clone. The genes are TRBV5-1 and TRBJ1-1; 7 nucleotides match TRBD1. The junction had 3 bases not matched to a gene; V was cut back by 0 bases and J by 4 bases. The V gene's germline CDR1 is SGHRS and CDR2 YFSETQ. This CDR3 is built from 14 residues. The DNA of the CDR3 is TGCGCCAGCAGCTTGGAGAGGGGGCGCACTGAAGCTTTCTTT. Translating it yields CASSLERGRTEAFF.